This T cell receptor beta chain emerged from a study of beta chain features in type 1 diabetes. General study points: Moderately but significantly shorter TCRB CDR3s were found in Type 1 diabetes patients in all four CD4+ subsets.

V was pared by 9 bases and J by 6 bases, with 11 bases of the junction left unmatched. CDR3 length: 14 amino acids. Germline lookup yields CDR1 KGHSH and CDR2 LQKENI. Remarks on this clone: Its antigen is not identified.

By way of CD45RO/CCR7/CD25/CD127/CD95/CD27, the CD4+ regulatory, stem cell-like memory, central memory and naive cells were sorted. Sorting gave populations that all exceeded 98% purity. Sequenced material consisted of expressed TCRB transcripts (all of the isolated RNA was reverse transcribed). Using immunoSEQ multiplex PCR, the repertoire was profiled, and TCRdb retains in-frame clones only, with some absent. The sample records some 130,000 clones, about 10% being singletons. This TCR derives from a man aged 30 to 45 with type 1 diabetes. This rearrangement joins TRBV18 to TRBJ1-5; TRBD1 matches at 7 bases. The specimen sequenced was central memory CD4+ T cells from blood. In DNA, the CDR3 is TGTGCCAGAATAAACAGGGGCCCTTCTCAGCCCCAGCATTTT. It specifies CARINRGPSQPQHF.